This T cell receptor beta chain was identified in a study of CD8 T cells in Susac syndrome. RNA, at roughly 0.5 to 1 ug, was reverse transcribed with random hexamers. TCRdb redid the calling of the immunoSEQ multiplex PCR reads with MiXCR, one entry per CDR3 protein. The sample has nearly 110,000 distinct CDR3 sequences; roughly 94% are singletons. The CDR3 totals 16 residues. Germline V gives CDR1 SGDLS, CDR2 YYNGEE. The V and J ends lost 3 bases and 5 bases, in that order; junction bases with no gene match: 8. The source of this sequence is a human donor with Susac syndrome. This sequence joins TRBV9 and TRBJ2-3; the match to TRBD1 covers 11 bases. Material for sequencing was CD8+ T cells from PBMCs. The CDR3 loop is CASSGLDRGRVDTQYF. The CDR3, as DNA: TGTGCCAGCAGCGGGCTGGACAGGGGGCGGGTAGATACGCAGTATTTT.